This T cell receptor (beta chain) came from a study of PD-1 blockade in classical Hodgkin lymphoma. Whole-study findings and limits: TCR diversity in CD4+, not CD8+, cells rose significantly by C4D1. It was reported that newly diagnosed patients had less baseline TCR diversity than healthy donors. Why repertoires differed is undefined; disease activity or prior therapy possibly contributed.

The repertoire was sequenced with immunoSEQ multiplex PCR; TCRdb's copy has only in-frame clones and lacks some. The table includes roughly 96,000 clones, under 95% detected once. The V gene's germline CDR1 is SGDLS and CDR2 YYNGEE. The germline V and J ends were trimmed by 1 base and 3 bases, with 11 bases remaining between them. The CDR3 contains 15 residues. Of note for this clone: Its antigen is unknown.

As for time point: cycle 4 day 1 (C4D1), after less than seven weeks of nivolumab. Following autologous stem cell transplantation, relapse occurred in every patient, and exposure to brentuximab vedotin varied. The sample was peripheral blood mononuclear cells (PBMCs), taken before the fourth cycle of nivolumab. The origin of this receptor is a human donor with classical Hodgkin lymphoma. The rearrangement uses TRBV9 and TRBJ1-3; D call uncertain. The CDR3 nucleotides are TGTGCCAGCAGCGTAAACGGCCAGTTTGGAAACACCATATATTTT. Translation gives CASSVNGQFGNTIYF.